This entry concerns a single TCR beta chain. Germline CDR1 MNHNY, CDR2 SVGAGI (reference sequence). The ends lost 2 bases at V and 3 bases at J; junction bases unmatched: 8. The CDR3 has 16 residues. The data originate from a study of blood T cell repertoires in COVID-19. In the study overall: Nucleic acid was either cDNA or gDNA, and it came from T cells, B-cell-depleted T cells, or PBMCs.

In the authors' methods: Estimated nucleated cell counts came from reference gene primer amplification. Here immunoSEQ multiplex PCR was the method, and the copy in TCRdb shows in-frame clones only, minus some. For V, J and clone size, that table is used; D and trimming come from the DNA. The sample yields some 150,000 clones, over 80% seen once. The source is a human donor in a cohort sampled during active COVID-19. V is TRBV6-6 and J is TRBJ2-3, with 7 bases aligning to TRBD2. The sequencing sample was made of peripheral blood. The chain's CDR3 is CASSYGGGPRTDTQYF. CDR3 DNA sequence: TGTGCCAGCAGTTACGGGGGAGGGCCCAGGACAGATACGCAGTATTTT.